A selection of T cell receptor beta chains follows, all from one sample in a study of Graves' ophthalmopathy and Graves' hyperthyroidism. TCRdb fed the multiplex PCR reads into MiXCR, producing one record per CDR3 protein. Found here are some 200,000 distinct CDR3 sequences, 25% to 30% of them singletons; the top ten hold approximately 8.6%. The specimen was peripheral blood. The source of these receptors is a man in his fifties or sixties with Graves' ophthalmopathy. The CDR3 runs from the conserved cysteine through the conserved F or W. Fields, in order: D gene, clone size, CDR3 length, V gene, J gene, CDR3 DNA, CDR3 protein. The D gene is left open where the match is weak. Size is stated for part of the rows, as once, few or many counts, or as a class when the clone is expanded.

d_call: NA; clone_size: NA; cdr3_length: 15; v_call: TRBV7-2; j_call: TRBJ2-5; cdr3_nt: TGTGCCGGCAGCCCCAGTGGAGGGGCTTGGGAGACCCAGTACTTC; cdr3_aa: CAGSPSGGAWETQYF
d_call: TRBD1; clone_size: many; cdr3_length: 15; v_call: TRBV15; j_call: TRBJ2-7; cdr3_nt: TGTGCCACCAGCAGGGATCAGGGGGTTGGGGACGAGCAGTACTTC; cdr3_aa: CATSRDQGVGDEQYF
d_call: NA; clone_size: many; cdr3_length: 18; v_call: TRBV6-2/TRBV6-3; j_call: TRBJ2-7; cdr3_nt: TGTGCCAGCAGTTACTCAACCGTCCAGGGGAGAGGCTTTTACGAGCAGTACTTC; cdr3_aa: CASSYSTVQGRGFYEQYF
d_call: NA; clone_size: NA; cdr3_length: 14; v_call: TRBV27; j_call: TRBJ2-7; cdr3_nt: TGTGCCAGCACTGGGAACTACCCAGCCTACGAGCAGTACTTC; cdr3_aa: CASTGNYPAYEQYF
d_call: TRBD2; clone_size: many; cdr3_length: 17; v_call: TRBV18; j_call: TRBJ2-7; cdr3_nt: TGTGCCAGCTCCGAGACGGGACTAGCGGATCGTACCTACGAGCAGTACTTC; cdr3_aa: CASSETGLADRTYEQYF
d_call: NA; clone_size: many; cdr3_length: 15; v_call: TRBV15; j_call: TRBJ1-1; cdr3_nt: TGTGCCACCAGCAGAGAGGGACTTGGCCTCTTTGAAGCTTTCTTT; cdr3_aa: CATSREGLGLFEAFF
d_call: NA; clone_size: NA; cdr3_length: 13; v_call: TRBV20-1; j_call: TRBJ2-5; cdr3_nt: TGCAGTGCTAGAGAGAAGGGGCGGGGGACCCAGTACTTC; cdr3_aa: CSAREKGRGTQYF
d_call: TRBD1; clone_size: NA; cdr3_length: 11; v_call: TRBV29-1; j_call: TRBJ1-2; cdr3_nt: TGCAGCGTTCAACACAGGGGAGGCTACACCTTC; cdr3_aa: CSVQHRGGYTF
d_call: TRBD1; clone_size: NA; cdr3_length: 18; v_call: TRBV11-2; j_call: TRBJ2-5; cdr3_nt: TGTGCCAGCAGCCATCGCCTCTCTGGGACAGGGTGGATAAAGACCCAGTACTTC; cdr3_aa: CASSHRLSGTGWIKTQYF
d_call: NA; clone_size: NA; cdr3_length: 13; v_call: TRBV12-3/TRBV12-4; j_call: TRBJ1-2; cdr3_nt: TGTGCCAGCAGAACCCCTTCCTACACTGGCTACACCTTC; cdr3_aa: CASRTPSYTGYTF
d_call: NA; clone_size: many; cdr3_length: 14; v_call: TRBV19; j_call: TRBJ1-2; cdr3_nt: TGTGCCAGTAGTATACCAGGGAGCCCCTATGGCTACACCTTC; cdr3_aa: CASSIPGSPYGYTF
d_call: TRBD1; clone_size: many; cdr3_length: 15; v_call: TRBV10-3; j_call: TRBJ2-7; cdr3_nt: TGTGCCACCAGTGGGGGGACAGGGGGCTGGTACGAGCAGTACTTC; cdr3_aa: CATSGGTGGWYEQYF
d_call: NA; clone_size: few; cdr3_length: 15; v_call: TRBV6-1; j_call: TRBJ1-2; cdr3_nt: TGTGCCAGCAGTGAAGCGCTGCAGGGGATATATGGCTACACCTTC; cdr3_aa: CASSEALQGIYGYTF
d_call: NA; clone_size: many; cdr3_length: 16; v_call: TRBV4-3; j_call: TRBJ1-6; cdr3_nt: TGCGCCAGCAGCCAAGAAACGGGAGGTTATAATTCACCCCTCCACTTT; cdr3_aa: CASSQETGGYNSPLHF
d_call: NA; clone_size: many; cdr3_length: 15; v_call: TRBV9; j_call: TRBJ2-2; cdr3_nt: TGTGCCAGCACCTCCTTGCAGGGGGGACTCGGGGAGCTGTTTTTT; cdr3_aa: CASTSLQGGLGELFF
d_call: NA; clone_size: many; cdr3_length: 14; v_call: TRBV29-1; j_call: TRBJ1-1; cdr3_nt: TGCAGCGTTGTTGACAGGATTACGAGCACTGAAGCTTTCTTT; cdr3_aa: CSVVDRITSTEAFF
d_call: NA; clone_size: many; cdr3_length: 12; v_call: TRBV6-2/TRBV6-3; j_call: TRBJ2-5; cdr3_nt: TGTGCCAGCACTCCAGGGAGGGAGACCCAGTACTTC; cdr3_aa: CASTPGRETQYF
d_call: NA; clone_size: NA; cdr3_length: 15; v_call: TRBV28; j_call: TRBJ2-7; cdr3_nt: TGTGCCAGCAGTTTATTACAGGAGCGACCCTACGAGCAGTACTTC; cdr3_aa: CASSLLQERPYEQYF
d_call: NA; clone_size: many; cdr3_length: 14; v_call: TRBV20-1; j_call: TRBJ1-2; cdr3_nt: TGCAGTGCTGAATCCGAGGGGTTCGGCTATGGCTACACCTTC; cdr3_aa: CSAESEGFGYGYTF
d_call: TRBD1; clone_size: many; cdr3_length: 13; v_call: TRBV6-1; j_call: TRBJ1-1; cdr3_nt: TGTGCCAGCAGTCCAGGGGGGTTCACTGAAGCTTTCTTT; cdr3_aa: CASSPGGFTEAFF
d_call: TRBD2; clone_size: NA; cdr3_length: 12; v_call: TRBV6-1; j_call: TRBJ2-7; cdr3_nt: TGTGCCAGCAACGGGAGGCCCGACGAGCAGTACTTC; cdr3_aa: CASNGRPDEQYF
d_call: NA; clone_size: once; cdr3_length: 14; v_call: TRBV12-3/TRBV12-4; j_call: TRBJ2-7; cdr3_nt: TGTGCCAGCAGTTCCTCGGGGGGCTTGTTCGAGCAGTACTTC; cdr3_aa: CASSSSGGLFEQYF
d_call: TRBD1; clone_size: many; cdr3_length: 15; v_call: TRBV28; j_call: TRBJ2-7; cdr3_nt: TGTGCCAGCAGTCCCGGGACAGAGGAAACCTACGAGCAGTACTTC; cdr3_aa: CASSPGTEETYEQYF
d_call: NA; clone_size: many; cdr3_length: 11; v_call: TRBV24-1; j_call: TRBJ2-2; cdr3_nt: TGTGCCACCAGTGTATCGGGGGAGCTGTTTTTT; cdr3_aa: CATSVSGELFF
d_call: NA; clone_size: many; cdr3_length: 14; v_call: TRBV7-9; j_call: TRBJ1-2; cdr3_nt: TGTGCCAGCAGCTTAGCCCCGGAATTTGGAGGCTACACCTTC; cdr3_aa: CASSLAPEFGGYTF
d_call: TRBD1; clone_size: many; cdr3_length: 18; v_call: TRBV7-2; j_call: TRBJ1-2; cdr3_nt: TGTGCCAGCAGCTTAAGTGGTTGGTTGGCAGGGGGTAACTATGGCTACACCTTC; cdr3_aa: CASSLSGWLAGGNYGYTF
d_call: NA; clone_size: NA; cdr3_length: 13; v_call: TRBV9; j_call: TRBJ2-7; cdr3_nt: TGTGCCAGCAGCGGGACCGGGGGCGGCGAGCAGTACTTC; cdr3_aa: CASSGTGGGEQYF
d_call: NA; clone_size: many; cdr3_length: 12; v_call: TRBV28; j_call: TRBJ2-7; cdr3_nt: TGTGCCAGTCGTGAGGGAGGGGGCGAGCAGTACTTC; cdr3_aa: CASREGGGEQYF
d_call: TRBD2; clone_size: many; cdr3_length: 15; v_call: TRBV20-1; j_call: TRBJ2-7; cdr3_nt: TGCAGTGCTAGTGCCTCGGCACTAGCGGGCTACGAGCAGTACTTC; cdr3_aa: CSASASALAGYEQYF
d_call: NA; clone_size: once; cdr3_length: 16; v_call: TRBV28; j_call: TRBJ1-2; cdr3_nt: TGTGCCAGCAGTTTGATTCGGCTGGGCCGGGACGTCGGCTACACCTTC; cdr3_aa: CASSLIRLGRDVGYTF
d_call: TRBD1; clone_size: NA; cdr3_length: 11; v_call: TRBV28; j_call: TRBJ1-1; cdr3_nt: TGTGCCAGCTTCAGGGGGACTGAAGCTTTCTTT; cdr3_aa: CASFRGTEAFF
d_call: NA; clone_size: NA; cdr3_length: 14; v_call: TRBV30; j_call: TRBJ2-5; cdr3_nt: TGTGCCTGGAGTCTGGGGGGAGATGGAAAGACCCAGTACTTC; cdr3_aa: CAWSLGGDGKTQYF
d_call: NA; clone_size: many; cdr3_length: 13; v_call: TRBV6-1; j_call: TRBJ2-2; cdr3_nt: TGTGCCAGCACAGTATCGAACACCGGGGAGCTGTTTTTT; cdr3_aa: CASTVSNTGELFF
d_call: TRBD1; clone_size: NA; cdr3_length: 15; v_call: TRBV7-8; j_call: TRBJ1-1; cdr3_nt: TGTGCCAGCAGCTTAAGACAGGGGACGAACACTGAAGCTTTCTTT; cdr3_aa: CASSLRQGTNTEAFF
d_call: TRBD1; clone_size: many; cdr3_length: 15; v_call: TRBV19; j_call: TRBJ2-5; cdr3_nt: TGTGCCAGTAGTATAGCCGGGACAGCTAAAGAGACCCAGTACTTC; cdr3_aa: CASSIAGTAKETQYF
d_call: NA; clone_size: NA; cdr3_length: 13; v_call: TRBV6-1; j_call: TRBJ1-3; cdr3_nt: TGTGCCAGCAGCCCCTCCCACGGAAACACCATATATTTT; cdr3_aa: CASSPSHGNTIYF